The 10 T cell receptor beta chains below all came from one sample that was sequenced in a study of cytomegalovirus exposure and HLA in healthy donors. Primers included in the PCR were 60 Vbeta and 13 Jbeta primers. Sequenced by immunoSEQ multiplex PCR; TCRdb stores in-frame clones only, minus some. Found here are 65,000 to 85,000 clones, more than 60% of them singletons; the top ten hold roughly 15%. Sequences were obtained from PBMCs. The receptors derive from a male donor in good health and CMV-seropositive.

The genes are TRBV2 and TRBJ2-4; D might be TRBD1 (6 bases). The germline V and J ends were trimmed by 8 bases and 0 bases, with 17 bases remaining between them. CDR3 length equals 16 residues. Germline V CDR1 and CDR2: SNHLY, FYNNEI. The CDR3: CASQVGALLAKNIQYF. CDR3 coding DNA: TGTGCCAGCCAAGTGGGGGCCTTACTAGCCAAAAACATTCAGTACTTC.

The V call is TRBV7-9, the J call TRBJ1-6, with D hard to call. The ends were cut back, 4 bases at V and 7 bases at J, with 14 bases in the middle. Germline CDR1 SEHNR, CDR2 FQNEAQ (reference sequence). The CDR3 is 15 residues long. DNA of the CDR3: TGTGCCAGCAGCTCCCCAAGGCCCGGGAATTCACCCCTCCACTTT. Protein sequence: CASSSPRPGNSPLHF.

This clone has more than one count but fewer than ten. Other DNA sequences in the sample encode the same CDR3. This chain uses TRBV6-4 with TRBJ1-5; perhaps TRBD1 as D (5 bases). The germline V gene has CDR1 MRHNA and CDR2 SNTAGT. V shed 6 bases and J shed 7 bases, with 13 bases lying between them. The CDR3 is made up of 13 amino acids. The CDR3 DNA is TGTGCCAGCAGAGGGGCTGGCGGACAGCCCCAGCATTTT. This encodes CASRGAGGQPQHF.

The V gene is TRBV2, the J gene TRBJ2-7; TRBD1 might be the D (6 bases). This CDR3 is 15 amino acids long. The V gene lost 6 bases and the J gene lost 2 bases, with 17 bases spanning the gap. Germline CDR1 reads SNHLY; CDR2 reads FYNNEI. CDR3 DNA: TGTGCCAGCAGAGACGTCGTACAGGGACCCTACGAGCAGTACTTC. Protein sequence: CASRDVVQGPYEQYF.

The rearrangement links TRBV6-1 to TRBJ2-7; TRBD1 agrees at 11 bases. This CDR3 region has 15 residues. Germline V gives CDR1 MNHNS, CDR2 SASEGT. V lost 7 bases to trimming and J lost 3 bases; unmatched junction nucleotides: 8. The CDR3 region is CASNFAGTGGYEQYF. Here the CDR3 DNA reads TGTGCCAGCAACTTTGCCGGGACAGGGGGCTACGAGCAGTACTTC.

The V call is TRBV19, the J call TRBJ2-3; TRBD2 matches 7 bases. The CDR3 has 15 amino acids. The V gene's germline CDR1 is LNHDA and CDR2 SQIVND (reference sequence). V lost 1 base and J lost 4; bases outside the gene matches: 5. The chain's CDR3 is CASSIGGGTPDTQYF. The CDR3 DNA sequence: TGTGCCAGTAGTATAGGGGGGGGTACCCCAGATACGCAGTATTTT.

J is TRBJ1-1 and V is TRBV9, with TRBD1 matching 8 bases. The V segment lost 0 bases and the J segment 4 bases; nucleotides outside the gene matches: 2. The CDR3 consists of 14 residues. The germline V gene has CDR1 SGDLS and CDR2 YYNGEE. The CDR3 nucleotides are TGTGCCAGCAGCGTAGGACAGGGGAGCACTGAAGCTTTCTTT. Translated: CASSVGQGSTEAFF.

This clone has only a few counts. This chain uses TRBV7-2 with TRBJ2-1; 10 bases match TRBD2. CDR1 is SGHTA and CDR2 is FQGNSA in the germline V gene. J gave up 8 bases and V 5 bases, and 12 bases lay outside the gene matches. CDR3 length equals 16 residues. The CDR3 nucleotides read TGTGCCAGCAGCGCCACCGGGACTAGCGAGACATATGAGCAGTTCTTC. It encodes CASSATGTSETYEQFF.

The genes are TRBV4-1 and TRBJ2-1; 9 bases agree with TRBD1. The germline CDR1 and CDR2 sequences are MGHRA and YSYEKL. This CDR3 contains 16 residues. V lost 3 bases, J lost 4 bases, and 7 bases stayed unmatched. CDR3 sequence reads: CASSHPRGQGYNEQFF. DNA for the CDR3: TGCGCCAGCAGCCACCCCAGGGGACAGGGATACAATGAGCAGTTCTTC.

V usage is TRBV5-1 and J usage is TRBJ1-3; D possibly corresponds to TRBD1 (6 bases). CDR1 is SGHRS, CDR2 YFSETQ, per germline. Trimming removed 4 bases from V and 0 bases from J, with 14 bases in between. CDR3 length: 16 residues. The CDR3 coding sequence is TGCGCCAGCAGCCCGACAGGCCTGAGCTCTGGAAACACCATATATTTT. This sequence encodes CASSPTGLSSGNTIYF. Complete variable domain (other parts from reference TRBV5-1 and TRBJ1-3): KAGVTQTPRYLIKTRGQQVTLSCSPISGHRSVSWYQQTPGQGLQFLFEYFSETQRNKGNFPGRFSGRQFSNSRSEMNVSTLELGDSALYLCASSPTGLSSGNTIYFGEGSWLTVV.